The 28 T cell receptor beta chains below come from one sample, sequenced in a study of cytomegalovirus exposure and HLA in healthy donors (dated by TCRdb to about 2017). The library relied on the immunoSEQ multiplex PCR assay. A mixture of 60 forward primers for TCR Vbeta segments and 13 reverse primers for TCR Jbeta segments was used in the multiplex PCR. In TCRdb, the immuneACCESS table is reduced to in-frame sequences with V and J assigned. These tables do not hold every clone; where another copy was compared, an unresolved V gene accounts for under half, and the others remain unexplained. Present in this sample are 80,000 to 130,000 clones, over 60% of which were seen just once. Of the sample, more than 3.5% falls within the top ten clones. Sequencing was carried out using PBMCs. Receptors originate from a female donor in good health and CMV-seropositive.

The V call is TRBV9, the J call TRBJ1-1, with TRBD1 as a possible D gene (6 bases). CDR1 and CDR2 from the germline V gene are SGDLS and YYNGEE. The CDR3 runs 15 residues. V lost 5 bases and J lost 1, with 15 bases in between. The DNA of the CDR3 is TGTGCCAGCAGTCCATTGGGGGCGGCGAACACTGAAGCTTTCTTT. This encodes CASSPLGAANTEAFF.

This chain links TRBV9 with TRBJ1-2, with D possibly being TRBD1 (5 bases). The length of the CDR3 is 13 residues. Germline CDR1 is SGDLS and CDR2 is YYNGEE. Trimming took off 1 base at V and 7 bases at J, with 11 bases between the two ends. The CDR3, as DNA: TGTGCCAGCAGCGTAAGGACCGGGGGTGGCTACACCTTC. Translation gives CASSVRTGGGYTF.

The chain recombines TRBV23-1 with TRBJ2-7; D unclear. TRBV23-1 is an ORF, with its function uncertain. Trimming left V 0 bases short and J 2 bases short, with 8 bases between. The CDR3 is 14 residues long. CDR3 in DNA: TGCGCCAGCAGTCAATCTCAGGCTACCTACGAGCAGTACTTC. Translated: CASSQSQATYEQYF.

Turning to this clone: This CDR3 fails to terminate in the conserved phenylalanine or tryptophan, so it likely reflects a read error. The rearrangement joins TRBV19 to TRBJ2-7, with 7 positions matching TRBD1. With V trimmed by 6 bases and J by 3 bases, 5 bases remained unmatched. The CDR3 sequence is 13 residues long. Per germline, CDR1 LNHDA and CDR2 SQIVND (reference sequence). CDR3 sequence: CASSRDRHYEQYL. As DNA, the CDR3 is TGTGCCAGTAGCCGGGACAGACACTACGAGCAGTACCTC.

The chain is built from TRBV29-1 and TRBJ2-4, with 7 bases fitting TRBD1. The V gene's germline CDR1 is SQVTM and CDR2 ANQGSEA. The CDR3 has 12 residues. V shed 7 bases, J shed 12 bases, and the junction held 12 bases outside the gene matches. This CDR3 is CSAWTGGDSQYF. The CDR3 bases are TGCAGCGCATGGACAGGTGGTGACAGTCAGTACTTC.

The CDR3 region is CASSLGGPGGTYEQYF. CDR3 DNA: TGTGCCAGCAGCTTAGGTGGCCCAGGGGGAACCTACGAGCAGTACTTC. The J gene is TRBJ2-7, the V gene TRBV7-9, with TRBD1 identical over 7 bases. The CDR3 loop spans 16 amino acids. CDR1 and CDR2 (germline): SEHNR, FQNEAQ (reference sequence). Trimming took 1 base from V and 2 from J; bases not matched to a gene: 8. Full variable domain (rest looked up from reference TRBV7-9 and TRBJ2-7): DTGVSQNPRHKITKRGQNVTFRCDPISEHNRLYWYRQTLGQGPEFLTYFQNEAQLEKSRLLSDRFSAERPKGSFSTLEIQRTEQGDSAMYLCASSLGGPGGTYEQYFGPGTRLTVT.

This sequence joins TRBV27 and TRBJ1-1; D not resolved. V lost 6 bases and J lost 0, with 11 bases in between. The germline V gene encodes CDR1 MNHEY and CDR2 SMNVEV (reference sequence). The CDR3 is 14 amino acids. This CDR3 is CASRPRYLNTEAFF. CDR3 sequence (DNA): TGTGCCAGCAGGCCCAGATATCTGAACACTGAAGCTTTCTTT.

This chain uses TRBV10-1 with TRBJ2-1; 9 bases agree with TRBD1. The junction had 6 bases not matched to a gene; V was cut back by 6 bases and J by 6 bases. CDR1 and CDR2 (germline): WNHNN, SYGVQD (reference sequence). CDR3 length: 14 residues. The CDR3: CASSGTGTINEQFF. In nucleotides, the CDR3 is TGCGCCAGCAGCGGGACAGGGACCATCAATGAGCAGTTCTTC.

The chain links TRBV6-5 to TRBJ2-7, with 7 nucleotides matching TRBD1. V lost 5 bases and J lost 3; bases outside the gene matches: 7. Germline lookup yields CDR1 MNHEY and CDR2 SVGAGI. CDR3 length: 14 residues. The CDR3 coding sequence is TGTGCCAGCAGTCCTTTGACAGGGCTCTACGAGCAGTACTTC. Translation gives CASSPLTGLYEQYF.

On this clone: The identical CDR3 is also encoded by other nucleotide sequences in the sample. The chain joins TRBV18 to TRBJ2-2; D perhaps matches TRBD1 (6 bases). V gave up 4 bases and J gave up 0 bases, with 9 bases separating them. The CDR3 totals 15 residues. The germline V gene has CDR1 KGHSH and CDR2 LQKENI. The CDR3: CASSLQGANTGELFF. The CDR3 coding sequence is TGTGCCAGCTCACTACAGGGCGCGAACACCGGGGAGCTGTTTTTT.

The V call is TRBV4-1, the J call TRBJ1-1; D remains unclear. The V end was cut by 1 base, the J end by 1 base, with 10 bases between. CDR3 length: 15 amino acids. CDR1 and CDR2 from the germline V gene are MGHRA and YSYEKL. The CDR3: CASSQGLLPNTEAFF. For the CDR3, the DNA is TGCGCCAGCAGCCAAGGGTTACTGCCGAACACTGAAGCTTTCTTT.

CDR3 sequence: CAWTDVGQGEQYF. The CDR3 DNA reads as TGTGCCTGGACCGACGTGGGGCAGGGCGAGCAGTACTTC. The rearrangement joins TRBV30 to TRBJ2-7; D is perhaps TRBD1 (5 bases). The V gene lost 4 bases and the J gene lost 6 bases, with 16 bases spanning the gap. Germline CDR1 reads GTSNPN; CDR2 reads SVGIG (reference sequence). The CDR3 consists of 13 residues.

The CDR3 DNA is TGTGCCAGCAGCCACACAGGGTCTTCCACTGAAGCTTTCTTT. This sequence encodes CASSHTGSSTEAFF. This chain links TRBV6-4 with TRBJ1-1, with D perhaps TRBD1 (6 bases). The V gene lost 6 bases and the J gene lost 4 bases, with 15 bases spanning the gap. The germline gives CDR1 MRHNA, CDR2 SNTAGT. The CDR3 is 14 residues long.

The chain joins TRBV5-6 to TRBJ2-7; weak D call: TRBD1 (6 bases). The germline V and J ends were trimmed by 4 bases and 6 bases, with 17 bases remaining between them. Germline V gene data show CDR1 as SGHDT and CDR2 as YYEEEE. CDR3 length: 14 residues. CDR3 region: CASSRTRTATEQYF. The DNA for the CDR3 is TGTGCCAGCAGCCGAACCCGGACAGCCACCGAGCAGTACTTC.

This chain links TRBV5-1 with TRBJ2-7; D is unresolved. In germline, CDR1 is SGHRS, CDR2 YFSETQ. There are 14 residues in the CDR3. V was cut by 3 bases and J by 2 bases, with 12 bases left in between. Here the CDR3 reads CASSSHVTPYEQYF. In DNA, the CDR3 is TGCGCCAGCAGCTCACACGTCACCCCCTACGAGCAGTACTTC. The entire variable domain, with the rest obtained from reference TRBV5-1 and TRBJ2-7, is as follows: KAGVTQTPRYLIKTRGQQVTLSCSPISGHRSVSWYQQTPGQGLQFLFEYFSETQRNKGNFPGRFSGRQFSNSRSEMNVSTLELGDSALYLCASSSHVTPYEQYFGPGTRLTVT.

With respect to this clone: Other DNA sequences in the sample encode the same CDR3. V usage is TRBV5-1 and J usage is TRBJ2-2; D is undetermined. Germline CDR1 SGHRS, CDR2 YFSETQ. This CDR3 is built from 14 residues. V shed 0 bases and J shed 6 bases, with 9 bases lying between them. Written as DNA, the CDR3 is TGCGCCAGCAGCTTGGAACGCGTTCCCGGGGAGCTGTTTTTT. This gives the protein CASSLERVPGELFF. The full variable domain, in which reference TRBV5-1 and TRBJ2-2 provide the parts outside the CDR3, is KAGVTQTPRYLIKTRGQQVTLSCSPISGHRSVSWYQQTPGQGLQFLFEYFSETQRNKGNFPGRFSGRQFSNSRSEMNVSTLELGDSALYLCASSLERVPGELFFGEGSRLTVL.

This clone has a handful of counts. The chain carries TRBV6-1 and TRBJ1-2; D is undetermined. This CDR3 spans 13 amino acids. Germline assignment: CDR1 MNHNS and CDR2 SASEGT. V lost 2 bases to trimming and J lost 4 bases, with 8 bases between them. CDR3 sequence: CASSERGIYGYTF. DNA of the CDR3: TGTGCCAGCAGTGAAAGAGGCATCTATGGCTACACCTTC.

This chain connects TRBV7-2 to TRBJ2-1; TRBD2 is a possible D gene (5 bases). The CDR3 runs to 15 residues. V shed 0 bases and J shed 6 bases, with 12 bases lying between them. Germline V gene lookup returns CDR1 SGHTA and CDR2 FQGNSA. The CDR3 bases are TGTGCCAGCAGCTTAGCGCTCCTAGCAGGCAATGAGCAGTTCTTC. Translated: CASSLALLAGNEQFF. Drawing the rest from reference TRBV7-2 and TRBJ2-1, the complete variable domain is GAGVSQSPSNKVTEKGKDVELRCDPISGHTALYWYRQSLGQGLEFLIYFQGNSAPDKSGLPSDRFSAERTGGSVSTLTIQRTQQEDSAVYLCASSLALLAGNEQFFGPGTRLTVL.

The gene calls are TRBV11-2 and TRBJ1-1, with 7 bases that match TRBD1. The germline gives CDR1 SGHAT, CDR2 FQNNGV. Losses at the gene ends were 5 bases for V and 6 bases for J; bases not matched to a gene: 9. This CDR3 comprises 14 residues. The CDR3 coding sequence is TGTGCCAGCAGCCCCTCGGACAGGACCTCTGAAGCTTTCTTT. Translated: CASSPSDRTSEAFF.

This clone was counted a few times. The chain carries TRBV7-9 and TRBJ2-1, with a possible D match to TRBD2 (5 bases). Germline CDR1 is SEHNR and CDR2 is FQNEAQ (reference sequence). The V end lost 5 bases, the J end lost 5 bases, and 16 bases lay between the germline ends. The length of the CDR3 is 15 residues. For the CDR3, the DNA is TGTGCCAGCAGCCTTCTAGCCAAGGGCAACAATGAGCAGTTCTTC. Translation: CASSLLAKGNNEQFF.

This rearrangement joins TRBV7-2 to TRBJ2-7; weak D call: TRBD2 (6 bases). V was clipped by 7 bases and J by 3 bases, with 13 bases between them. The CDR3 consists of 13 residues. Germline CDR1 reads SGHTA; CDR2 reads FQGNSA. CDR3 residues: CASTSVGGYEQYF. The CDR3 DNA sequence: TGTGCCAGCACCAGCGTCGGGGGCTACGAGCAGTACTTC.

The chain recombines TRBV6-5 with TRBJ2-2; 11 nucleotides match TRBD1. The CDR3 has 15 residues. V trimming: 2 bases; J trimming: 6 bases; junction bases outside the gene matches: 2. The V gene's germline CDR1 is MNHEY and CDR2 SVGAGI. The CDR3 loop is CASSYVGQGAGELFF. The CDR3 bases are TGTGCCAGCAGTTACGTGGGACAGGGGGCCGGGGAGCTGTTTTTT.

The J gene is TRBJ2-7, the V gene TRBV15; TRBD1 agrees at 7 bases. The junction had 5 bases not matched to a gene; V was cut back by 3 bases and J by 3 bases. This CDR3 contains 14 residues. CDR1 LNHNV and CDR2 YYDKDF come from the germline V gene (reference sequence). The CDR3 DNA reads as TGTGCCACCAGCAGCCGGGACAGTCTCTACGAGCAGTACTTC. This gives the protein CATSSRDSLYEQYF.

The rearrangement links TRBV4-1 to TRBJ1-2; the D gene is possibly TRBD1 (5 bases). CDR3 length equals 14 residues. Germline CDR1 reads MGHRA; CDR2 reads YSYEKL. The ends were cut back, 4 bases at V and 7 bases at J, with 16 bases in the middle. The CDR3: CASSPGGGLAGYTF. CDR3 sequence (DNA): TGCGCCAGCAGCCCCGGGGGTGGATTGGCTGGCTACACCTTC.

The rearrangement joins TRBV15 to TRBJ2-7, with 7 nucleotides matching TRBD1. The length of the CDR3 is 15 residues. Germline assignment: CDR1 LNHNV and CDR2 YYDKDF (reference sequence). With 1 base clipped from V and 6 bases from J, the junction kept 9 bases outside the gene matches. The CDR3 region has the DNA TGTGCCACCAGCAGAGGGGGAACAGGGGCGGGCGAGCAGTACTTC. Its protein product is CATSRGGTGAGEQYF.

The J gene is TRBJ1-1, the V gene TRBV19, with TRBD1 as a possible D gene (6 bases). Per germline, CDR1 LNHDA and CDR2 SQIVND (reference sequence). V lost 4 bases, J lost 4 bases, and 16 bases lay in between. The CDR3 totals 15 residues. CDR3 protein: CASSNGPAGVTEAFF. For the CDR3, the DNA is TGTGCCAGTAGTAATGGGCCGGCAGGGGTCACTGAAGCTTTCTTT.

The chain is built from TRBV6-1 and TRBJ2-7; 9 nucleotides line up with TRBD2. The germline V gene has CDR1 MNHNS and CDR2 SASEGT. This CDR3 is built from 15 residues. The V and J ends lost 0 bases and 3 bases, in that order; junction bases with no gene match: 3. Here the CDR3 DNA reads TGTGCCAGCAGTGAAGCGCGGGGGGGCGGCTACGAGCAGTACTTC. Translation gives CASSEARGGGYEQYF.

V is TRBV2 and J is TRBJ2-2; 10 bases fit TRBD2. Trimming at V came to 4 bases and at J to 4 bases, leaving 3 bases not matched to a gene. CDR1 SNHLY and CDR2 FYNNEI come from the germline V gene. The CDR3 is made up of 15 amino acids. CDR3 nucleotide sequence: TGTGCCAGCAGTGTGCTAGCGGGGGTCACCGGGGAGCTGTTTTTT. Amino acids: CASSVLAGVTGELFF.